This T cell receptor (beta chain) is from a study of CD8 T cells in ankylosing spondylitis. This clonotype was seen many times. Its target is unknown. Quantitative molecular-barcoded 5'-RACE generated the TCR beta libraries. TCRdb reprocessed the 5' RACE reads via MiXCR and lists one record per CDR3 protein. The sample shows some 200,000 distinct CDR3 sequences, 5.5% to 7.5% of them seen only once. The ends were cut back, 7 bases at V and 2 bases at J, with 20 bases in the middle. CDR1 is SQVTM, CDR2 ANQGSEA, per germline. This CDR3 region has 15 residues. Study-level points and caveats: Enrichment of disease-linked clones was reportedly significant in matched ankylosing spondylitis synovial fluid. The study identified a TCR beta motif of roughly eight highly homologous variants that appeared characteristic of ankylosing spondylitis blood. Clones linked to disease, bearing a CD8+ phenotype, were relatively rare in peripheral blood.

This sequence originates from a male donor with ankylosing spondylitis. This sequence joins TRBV29-1 and TRBJ2-5, with D possibly being TRBD1 or TRBD2 (5 bases each). Sequenced input: blood, either unsorted or a sorted T cell fraction (not recorded which). CDR3: CSGTGTETLQETQYF. CDR3 sequence (DNA): TGCAGCGGGACCGGGACGGAAACACTGCAAGAGACCCAGTACTTC.